What follows are 2 T cell receptor beta chains derived from one specimen sequenced in a study of radiotherapy plus CTLA-4 blockade in lung cancer. Here immunoSEQ multiplex PCR was the method, and the copy in TCRdb shows in-frame clones only, minus some. The sample records about 51,000 clones, 79% being singletons. Source: peripheral blood, taken from a patient treated with radiotherapy plus ipilimumab. The source of these receptors is a human donor with non-small cell lung cancer who had a complete response to radiotherapy plus ipilimumab.

This clone was counted only a few times. V usage is TRBV5-5 and J usage is TRBJ2-7; D not certain. Trimming shortened V by 5 bases and J by 3 bases, and 12 bases separated the two germline ends. The CDR3 extends over 13 amino acids. Germline CDR1 SGHKS, CDR2 YYEKEE (reference sequence). The CDR3 coding sequence is TGTGCCAGCAGGCAGAGACTTAGCTACGAGCAGTACTTC. It specifies CASRQRLSYEQYF.

V usage is TRBV9 and J usage is TRBJ2-5; the match to TRBD1 covers 10 bases. Germline CDR1 reads SGDLS; CDR2 reads YYNGEE. The CDR3 has 17 residues. V lost 0 bases and J lost 5; bases outside the gene matches: 10. The CDR3 nucleotides are TGTGCCAGCAGCGTAGCCCAACCGGGACAGGGGACGGAGACCCAGTACTTC. It translates to CASSVAQPGQGTETQYF.